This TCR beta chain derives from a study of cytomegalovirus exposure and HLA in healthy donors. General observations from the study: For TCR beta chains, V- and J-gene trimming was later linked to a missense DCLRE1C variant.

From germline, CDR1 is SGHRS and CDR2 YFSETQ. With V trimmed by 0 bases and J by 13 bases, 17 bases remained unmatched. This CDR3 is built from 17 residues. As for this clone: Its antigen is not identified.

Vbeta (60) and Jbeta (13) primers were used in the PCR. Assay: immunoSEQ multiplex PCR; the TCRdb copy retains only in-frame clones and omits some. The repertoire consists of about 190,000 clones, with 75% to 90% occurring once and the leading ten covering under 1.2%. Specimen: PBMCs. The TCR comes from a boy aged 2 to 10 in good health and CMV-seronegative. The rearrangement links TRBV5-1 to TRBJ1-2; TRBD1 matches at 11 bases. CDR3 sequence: CASSLGPYLGGQGVCTF. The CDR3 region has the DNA TGCGCCAGCAGCTTGGGTCCCTACCTAGGGGGACAGGGGGTTTGCACCTTC.